Presented here are 18 T cell receptor beta chains from one specimen sequenced in a study of blood T cell repertoires in COVID-19 (dated by TCRdb to 2018 to 2021). The library was generated by the immunoSEQ multiplex PCR assay. TCRdb limited this immuneACCESS table to in-frame rearrangements with V and J called. A share of clones is missing; checked studies link under half to unresolved V genes, and the rest is unexplained. The sample records under 100,000 clones, about 89% of which are singletons. The ten largest clonotypes hold about 3.7% of the sample. The sample comprised peripheral blood. Every receptor here comes from a woman in her 70s with acute or convalescent COVID-19.

The CDR3 is CATEGGGGSYNSPLHF. The CDR3 DNA follows: TGTGCCACCGAGGGAGGAGGAGGCTCCTATAATTCACCCCTCCACTTT. The chain couples TRBV28 to TRBJ1-6; the D is unclear. The CDR3 is 16 residues long. Trimming left V 10 bases short and J 0 bases short, with 16 bases between. The germline gives CDR1 MDHEN, CDR2 SYDVKM.

The V gene is TRBV27, the J gene TRBJ2-6; D is uncertain. Germline CDR1 reads MNHEY; CDR2 reads SMNVEV (reference sequence). Trimming removed 1 base at V and 0 bases at J, with 13 bases between. There are 18 residues in the CDR3. The CDR3 region is CASSLFRPASSGANVLTF. The CDR3 DNA reads TGTGCCAGCAGTTTATTCCGCCCGGCTAGCTCTGGGGCCAACGTCCTGACTTTC. Variable domain in full (rest from reference TRBV27 and TRBJ2-6): EAQVTQNPRYLITVTGKKLTVTCSQNMNHEYMSWYRQDPGLGLRQIYYSMNVEVTDKGDVPEGYKVSRKEKRNFPLILESPSPNQTSLYFCASSLFRPASSGANVLTFGAGSRLTVL.

The V gene is TRBV24-1, the J gene TRBJ2-1; tentatively, D is TRBD1 (5 bases). The CDR3 extends over 15 amino acids. Trimming shortened V by 8 bases and J by 1 base, and 14 bases separated the two germline ends. CDR1 and CDR2 from the germline V gene are KGHDR and SFDVKD. CDR3 DNA: TGTGCCACCAAGGGGTCGGGTGGGTCCTACAATGAGCAGTTCTTC. Amino acid sequence: CATKGSGGSYNEQFF.

V gene TRBV30 combines with J gene TRBJ2-6, with D maybe TRBD1 (5 bases). Germline loops: CDR1 GTSNPN, CDR2 SVGIG (reference sequence). V lost 5 bases, J lost 0 bases, and 5 bases lay in between. This CDR3 has 13 amino acids. The CDR3 bases are TGTGCCTGGGACAGCTCTGGGGCCAACGTCCTGACTTTC. It encodes CAWDSSGANVLTF.

The rearrangement links TRBV10-1 to TRBJ2-7; 7 nucleotides match TRBD2. Germline CDR1 WNHNN, CDR2 SYGVQD (reference sequence). Trimming cost V 5 bases and J 7 bases; bases outside gene matches: 11. The CDR3 consists of 14 residues. The CDR3 DNA sequence: TGCGCCAGCAGTAAAACTAGCGCATTTGGGGAGCAGTACTTC. Amino acids: CASSKTSAFGEQYF.

V usage is TRBV7-8 and J usage is TRBJ2-2; 10 bases line up with TRBD2. The CDR3 extends over 16 amino acids. The germline V gene has CDR1 SGHVS and CDR2 FQNEAQ. The junction had 6 bases not matched to a gene; V was cut back by 3 bases and J by 5 bases. CDR3 in DNA: TGTGCCAGCAGCTTGCTAGCGGGGGAAGGTACCGGGGAGCTGTTTTTT. Protein: CASSLLAGEGTGELFF.

The chain links TRBV28 to TRBJ1-4; 8 nucleotides line up with TRBD1. The CDR3 is made up of 12 amino acids. Per germline, CDR1 MDHEN and CDR2 SYDVKM. V lost 2 bases, J lost 10 bases, and 0 bases stayed unmatched. CDR3 region: CASSLGQGKLFF. The CDR3 DNA follows: TGTGCCAGCAGTTTAGGACAGGGAAAACTGTTTTTT.

The chain carries TRBV28 and TRBJ1-5, with unresolved D. Germline CDR1 MDHEN, CDR2 SYDVKM. This CDR3 contains 12 residues. V was shortened by 5 bases and J by 5 bases, with 7 bases between the two germline ends. Here the CDR3 DNA reads TGTGCCAGCAGTACAATCGATCAGCCCCAGCATTTT. This translates into CASSTIDQPQHF.

The CDR3 loop reads CASSFYSDSYNEQFF. CDR3 coding DNA: TGTGCCAGCAGTTTTTATAGCGACTCCTACAATGAGCAGTTCTTC. V usage is TRBV28 and J usage is TRBJ2-1, with a tentative D call TRBD2 (5 bases). Germline loops: CDR1 MDHEN, CDR2 SYDVKM. The CDR3 covers 15 residues. V was clipped by 3 bases and J by 0 bases, with 9 bases between them.

This clone has only a few counts. The identical CDR3 is also encoded by other nucleotide sequences in the sample. J is TRBJ1-5 and V is TRBV10-3; no clear D. This CDR3 is built from 14 residues. Germline CDR1 and CDR2: ENHRY and SYGVKD. Between the trimmed V and J ends, which lost 0 bases and 2 bases, there was a span of 5 bases. CDR3 coding DNA: TGTGCCATCAGTGAGTCAGTAGGCAATCAGCCCCAGCATTTT. Its translation: CAISESVGNQPQHF.

The V gene is TRBV6-1, the J gene TRBJ2-5, with 7 bases identical to TRBD2. Germline V gene data show CDR1 as MNHNS and CDR2 as SASEGT. The CDR3 runs to 16 residues. The trim removed 5 bases at V and 4 bases at J, leaving 13 bases unmatched. This chain's CDR3 is CASSQGAAGVGETQYF. For the CDR3, the DNA is TGTGCCAGCAGTCAAGGGGCTGCGGGGGTAGGAGAGACCCAGTACTTC.

This rearrangement joins TRBV28 to TRBJ2-7; 7 bases match TRBD2. The length of the CDR3 is 13 residues. Germline loops: CDR1 MDHEN, CDR2 SYDVKM. V lost 7 bases and J lost 7; bases outside the gene matches: 10. CDR3 region: CASTTTSMWEQYF. In DNA, the CDR3 is TGTGCCAGCACTACGACTAGCATGTGGGAGCAGTACTTC.

The chain links TRBV19 to TRBJ2-5; no definite D call. Germline CDR1 is LNHDA and CDR2 is SQIVND (reference sequence). This CDR3 is 12 amino acids long. The germline V and J ends were trimmed by 4 bases and 5 bases, with 8 bases remaining between them. The CDR3: CASSSARETQYF. CDR3 nucleotide sequence: TGTGCCAGTAGTAGCGCCCGGGAGACCCAGTACTTC.

This clone was observed a handful of times. This chain connects TRBV21-1 to TRBJ1-5; the table's D call, TRBD1, was not checked against the DNA. TRBV21-1 is annotated as a pseudogene. CDR3 length: 15 residues. CDR3 coding DNA: TGTGCCAGCATATGTACGGCAGGGCTCAATCAGCCCCAGCATTTT. This translates into CASICTAGLNQPQHF.

The chain is built from TRBV4-1 and TRBJ1-5; possible D gene TRBD1, 5 bases. Trimming removed 6 bases at V and 5 bases at J, with 17 bases between. This CDR3 has 15 residues. CDR1 is MGHRA, CDR2 YSYEKL, per germline. The CDR3 reads CASRDADLRDQPQHF. The DNA of the CDR3 is TGCGCCAGCAGAGACGCAGACCTCAGGGATCAGCCCCAGCATTTT.

As for this clone: Other nucleotide sequences in the sample specify the same CDR3. The chain recombines TRBV5-1 with TRBJ1-2; D perhaps matches TRBD1 (5 bases). The germline gives CDR1 SGHRS, CDR2 YFSETQ. V shed 0 bases and J shed 1 base, with 13 bases lying between them. This CDR3 comprises 16 residues. CDR3 bases: TGCGCCAGCAGCTTGGAAGGGGCCAACTTTAACTATGGCTACACCTTC. Amino acid sequence: CASSLEGANFNYGYTF. Looking up the rest from reference TRBV5-1 and TRBJ1-2 gives the full variable domain: KAGVTQTPRYLIKTRGQQVTLSCSPISGHRSVSWYQQTPGQGLQFLFEYFSETQRNKGNFPGRFSGRQFSNSRSEMNVSTLELGDSALYLCASSLEGANFNYGYTFGSGTRLTVV.

The chain joins TRBV19 to TRBJ1-4, with TRBD1 identical over 9 bases. The germline CDR1 and CDR2 sequences are LNHDA and SQIVND (reference sequence). V was pared by 5 bases and J by 0 bases, with 4 bases of the junction left unmatched. This CDR3 spans 16 amino acids. In DNA, the CDR3 is TGTGCCAGTAGTCCCACAGGGGGCGCAACTAATGAAAAACTGTTTTTT. It is translated as CASSPTGGATNEKLFF.

The chain carries TRBV6-2 or TRBV6-3 and TRBJ2-7; TRBD2 matches at 7 bases. Germline loops: CDR1 MNHEY, CDR2 SVGEGT. Trimming removed 4 bases from V and 2 bases from J; junction bases left unmatched: 2. This CDR3 is built from 13 residues. The CDR3 nucleotides read TGTGCCAGCAGTTCGGGACTACCCTACGAGCAGTACGTC. As protein: CASSSGLPYEQYV.